This record covers a single TCR beta chain. Its cognate antigen is unknown. V gave up 1 base and J gave up 1 base, with 14 bases separating them. Germline CDR1 is LNHDA and CDR2 is SQIVND (reference sequence). The CDR3 covers 17 residues. Primers for the PCR totalled 60 Vbeta and 13 Jbeta. Sequencing was performed with immunoSEQ multiplex PCR; in TCRdb, only in-frame clones are kept and a portion is missing. Of about 150,000 clones listed, roughly four fifths are singletons. The data are from a study of cytomegalovirus exposure and HLA in healthy donors. General study findings and limits: In an earlier analysis, in approximately 630 donors, most V segments appeared productive either ~87% or ~30% of the time. Sequencing likely produced, as an artifact, a cluster of highly shared sequence variants. For TCR beta chains, V- and J-gene trimming was later linked to a missense DCLRE1C variant. At a 0.05 false discovery rate, a later analysis found some 18,000 TCR beta sequences to be associated with HLA alleles.

The clonotype comes from a male donor in good health and CMV-seronegative. Material for sequencing was PBMCs. The chain has TRBV19 and TRBJ1-5; TRBD1 might be the D (5 bases). CDR3 in DNA: TGTGCCAGTAGTATAGGATTGGAGGGGTGGAGCAATCAGCCCCAGCATTTT. It translates to CASSIGLEGWSNQPQHF.